A selection of T cell receptor beta chains follows, all from one sample in a study of beta chain features in type 1 diabetes. TCRdb's copy holds only in-frame clones and misses some; the assay was immunoSEQ multiplex PCR. The table shows 120,000 or so clones, with around 15% occurring only once. What was sequenced was central memory CD4+ T cells from blood. These receptors were taken from a man under 40 with type 1 diabetes. CDR3s include the opening cysteine and the closing phenylalanine or tryptophan. D genes are given only for firm matches. Only part of the rows carry a size: once, few, many, or a class if the clone is expanded.

J gene: TRBJ1-1; V gene: TRBV15; D gene: TRBD1; clone size: few; CDR3 protein: CATSRQGMGTEAFF; CDR3 DNA: TGTGCCACCAGCCGACAGGGGATGGGCACTGAAGCTTTCTTT
J gene: TRBJ1-6; V gene: TRBV30; D gene: TRBD1; clone size: -; CDR3 protein: CAWGQGGDSPLHF; CDR3 DNA: TGTGCCTGGGGACAGGGTGGGGATTCACCCCTCCACTTT
J gene: TRBJ2-5; V gene: TRBV9; D gene: -; clone size: -; CDR3 protein: CASGTGLETQYF; CDR3 DNA: TGTGCCAGCGGCACAGGGTTAGAGACCCAGTACTTC
J gene: TRBJ2-7; V gene: TRBV9; D gene: -; clone size: -; CDR3 protein: CASSVESGNEQYF; CDR3 DNA: TGTGCCAGCAGCGTAGAATCAGGGAACGAGCAGTACTTC
J gene: TRBJ2-7; V gene: TRBV5-1; D gene: TRBD1; clone size: few; CDR3 protein: CASSSATGVDYEQYF; CDR3 DNA: TGCGCCAGCAGCTCGGCGACAGGGGTGGACTACGAGCAGTACTTC
J gene: TRBJ2-3; V gene: TRBV4-3; D gene: -; clone size: -; CDR3 protein: CASSQERSDTQYF; CDR3 DNA: TGCGCCAGCAGCCAAGAGAGGTCAGATACGCAGTATTTT
J gene: TRBJ2-5; V gene: TRBV27; D gene: TRBD2; clone size: many; CDR3 protein: CASSKLAGRQETQYF; CDR3 DNA: TGTGCCAGCAGTAAACTAGCGGGGCGCCAAGAGACCCAGTACTTC
J gene: TRBJ2-1; V gene: TRBV30; D gene: -; clone size: -; CDR3 protein: CAWSPFQQGGTNEQFF; CDR3 DNA: TGTGCCTGGAGTCCCTTCCAACAGGGGGGGACGAATGAGCAGTTCTTC
J gene: TRBJ1-6; V gene: TRBV11-2; D gene: -; clone size: few; CDR3 protein: CASHGREYGSYNSPLHF; CDR3 DNA: TGTGCCAGCCACGGGCGGGAATACGGCTCCTATAATTCACCCCTCCACTTT
J gene: TRBJ2-7; V gene: TRBV13; D gene: TRBD1; clone size: few; CDR3 protein: CASRERGQDRVYEQYF; CDR3 DNA: TGTGCCAGCAGGGAAAGAGGACAGGACAGGGTCTACGAGCAGTACTTC
J gene: TRBJ2-2; V gene: TRBV28; D gene: -; clone size: -; CDR3 protein: CASSFWVNTGELFF; CDR3 DNA: TGTGCCAGCAGTTTTTGGGTCAACACCGGGGAGCTGTTTTTT
J gene: TRBJ2-2; V gene: TRBV18; D gene: -; clone size: few; CDR3 protein: CASSPMDRANTGELFF; CDR3 DNA: TGTGCCAGCTCACCAATGGACAGAGCGAACACCGGGGAGCTGTTTTTT
J gene: TRBJ2-1; V gene: TRBV29-1; D gene: TRBD2; clone size: -; CDR3 protein: CSMAGASGGEQFF; CDR3 DNA: TGCAGCATGGCTGGGGCTAGCGGGGGTGAGCAGTTCTTC
J gene: TRBJ1-5; V gene: TRBV30; D gene: -; clone size: few; CDR3 protein: CAWSIREDQPQHF; CDR3 DNA: TGTGCCTGGAGTATCAGGGAGGATCAGCCCCAGCATTTT
J gene: TRBJ2-3; V gene: TRBV6-1; D gene: TRBD2; clone size: few; CDR3 protein: CASRTSSGDPNTQYF; CDR3 DNA: TGTGCCAGCAGGACCTCTAGCGGGGACCCTAATACGCAGTATTTT
J gene: TRBJ2-5; V gene: TRBV2; D gene: -; clone size: many; CDR3 protein: CASQEGTGQETQYF; CDR3 DNA: TGTGCCAGCCAAGAGGGGACGGGGCAAGAGACCCAGTACTTC
J gene: TRBJ2-7; V gene: TRBV9; D gene: -; clone size: few; CDR3 protein: CASSVGTLHYEQYF; CDR3 DNA: TGTGCCAGCAGCGTCGGGACCCTTCACTACGAGCAGTACTTC
J gene: TRBJ2-7; V gene: TRBV19; D gene: TRBD2; clone size: -; CDR3 protein: CASSRGLAVSSYEQYF; CDR3 DNA: TGTGCCAGTAGTCGGGGACTAGCGGTAAGCTCCTACGAGCAGTACTTC
J gene: TRBJ2-3; V gene: TRBV9; D gene: -; clone size: -; CDR3 protein: CASSPTRRGAGADTQYF; CDR3 DNA: TGTGCCAGCAGCCCCACGAGACGGGGGGCTGGGGCAGATACGCAGTATTTT
J gene: TRBJ1-5; V gene: TRBV7-9; D gene: -; clone size: -; CDR3 protein: CASSSMDSNQPQHF; CDR3 DNA: TGTGCCAGCAGCTCGATGGACAGTAATCAGCCCCAGCATTTT
J gene: TRBJ1-5; V gene: TRBV10-3; D gene: TRBD1; clone size: few; CDR3 protein: CAISGGTGNFNQPQHF; CDR3 DNA: TGTGCCATCAGTGGGGGGACAGGCAATTTCAATCAGCCCCAGCATTTT
J gene: TRBJ2-5; V gene: TRBV5-4; D gene: -; clone size: -; CDR3 protein: CASSLNRGGQETQYF; CDR3 DNA: TGTGCCAGCAGCTTGAATAGGGGCGGCCAAGAGACCCAGTACTTC
J gene: TRBJ2-7; V gene: TRBV6-1; D gene: -; clone size: -; CDR3 protein: CASSESGYYYEQYF; CDR3 DNA: TGTGCCAGCAGTGAAAGCGGCTACTACTACGAGCAGTACTTC
J gene: TRBJ2-5; V gene: TRBV7-9; D gene: TRBD1; clone size: -; CDR3 protein: CASSPTQGPFETQYF; CDR3 DNA: TGTGCCAGCAGCCCGACACAGGGGCCTTTCGAGACCCAGTACTTC
J gene: TRBJ1-6; V gene: TRBV28; D gene: -; clone size: few; CDR3 protein: CATIGGNSPLHF; CDR3 DNA: TGTGCCACCATTGGCGGGAATTCACCCCTCCACTTT
J gene: TRBJ1-4; V gene: TRBV11-3; D gene: -; clone size: -; CDR3 protein: CSSSSTNEKLFF; CDR3 DNA: TGTTCCAGCAGCTCAACTAATGAAAAACTGTTTTTT
J gene: TRBJ2-1; V gene: TRBV2; D gene: -; clone size: -; CDR3 protein: CASKRNEQFF; CDR3 DNA: TGTGCCAGCAAGAGGAATGAGCAGTTCTTC
J gene: TRBJ2-3; V gene: TRBV11-3; D gene: -; clone size: few; CDR3 protein: CASEGSRTSYNTQYF; CDR3 DNA: TGTGCCAGCGAGGGTTCGCGGACAAGCTACAATACGCAGTATTTT
J gene: TRBJ2-2; V gene: TRBV10-3; D gene: TRBD1; clone size: many; CDR3 protein: CAINPGQGGTGELFF; CDR3 DNA: TGTGCCATCAACCCGGGACAGGGGGGCACCGGGGAGCTGTTTTTT
J gene: TRBJ1-4; V gene: TRBV9; D gene: TRBD1; clone size: -; CDR3 protein: CASSPRGTGREKLFF; CDR3 DNA: TGTGCCAGCAGCCCCCGGGGGACAGGGCGGGAAAAACTGTTTTTT
J gene: TRBJ1-2; V gene: TRBV7-2; D gene: -; clone size: -; CDR3 protein: CASSLGQYGIYGYTF; CDR3 DNA: TGTGCCAGCAGCCTGGGACAATACGGAATCTATGGCTACACCTTC
J gene: TRBJ2-5; V gene: TRBV19; D gene: -; clone size: -; CDR3 protein: CASSPRGQGEKETQYF; CDR3 DNA: TGTGCCAGTAGTCCCCGCGGGCAGGGAGAAAAGGAGACCCAGTACTTC
J gene: TRBJ1-5; V gene: TRBV27; D gene: -; clone size: -; CDR3 protein: CASSGGNQPQHF; CDR3 DNA: TGTGCCAGTTCAGGGGGCAATCAGCCCCAGCATTTT
J gene: TRBJ2-3; V gene: TRBV7-2; D gene: -; clone size: -; CDR3 protein: CASSYFTDTQYF; CDR3 DNA: TGTGCCAGCAGCTATTTCACAGATACGCAGTATTTT
J gene: TRBJ1-2; V gene: TRBV6-5; D gene: TRBD1; clone size: -; CDR3 protein: CASRTGQDYGYTF; CDR3 DNA: TGTGCCAGCAGGACCGGACAGGACTATGGCTACACCTTC
J gene: TRBJ1-5; V gene: TRBV29-1; D gene: -; clone size: few; CDR3 protein: CSVGQGTGQPQHF; CDR3 DNA: TGCAGCGTGGGGCAGGGGACCGGTCAGCCCCAGCATTTT
J gene: TRBJ2-5; V gene: TRBV18; D gene: -; clone size: -; CDR3 protein: CASSPGETQYF; CDR3 DNA: TGTGCCAGCTCACCTGGAGAGACCCAGTACTTC
J gene: TRBJ2-5; V gene: TRBV29-1; D gene: -; clone size: many; CDR3 protein: CSVRDLQETQYF; CDR3 DNA: TGCAGCGTCAGGGACCTGCAAGAGACCCAGTACTTC